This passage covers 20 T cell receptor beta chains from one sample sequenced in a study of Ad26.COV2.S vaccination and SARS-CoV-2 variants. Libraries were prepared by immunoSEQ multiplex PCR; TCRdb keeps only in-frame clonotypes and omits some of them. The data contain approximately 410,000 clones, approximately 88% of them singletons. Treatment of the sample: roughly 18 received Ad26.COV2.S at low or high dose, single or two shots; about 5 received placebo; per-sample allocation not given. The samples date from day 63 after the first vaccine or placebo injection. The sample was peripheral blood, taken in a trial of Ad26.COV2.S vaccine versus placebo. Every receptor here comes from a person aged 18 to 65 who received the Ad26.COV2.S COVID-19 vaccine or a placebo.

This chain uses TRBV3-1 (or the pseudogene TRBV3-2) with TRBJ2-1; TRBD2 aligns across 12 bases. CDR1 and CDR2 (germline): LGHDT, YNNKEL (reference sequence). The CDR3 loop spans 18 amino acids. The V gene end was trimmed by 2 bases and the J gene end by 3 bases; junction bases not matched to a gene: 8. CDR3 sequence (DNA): TGTGCCAGCAGCCAACGGACTAGCGGGGCCCTCCGCTACAATGAGCAGTTCTTC. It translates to CASSQRTSGALRYNEQFF.

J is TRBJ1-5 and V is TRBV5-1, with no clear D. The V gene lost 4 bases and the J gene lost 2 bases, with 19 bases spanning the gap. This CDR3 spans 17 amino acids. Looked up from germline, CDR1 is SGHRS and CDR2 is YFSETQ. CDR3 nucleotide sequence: TGCGCCAGCAGCCGCGGTGTAGGTGAAGGAGGCAATCAGCCCCAGCATTTT. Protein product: CASSRGVGEGGNQPQHF.

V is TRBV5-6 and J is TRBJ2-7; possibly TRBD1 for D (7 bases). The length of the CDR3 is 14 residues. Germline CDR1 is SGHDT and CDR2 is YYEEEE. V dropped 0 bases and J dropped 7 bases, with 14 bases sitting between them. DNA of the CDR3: TGTGCCAGCAGCTTGGGGCCAGGGGGAGGAGAGCAGTACTTC. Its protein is CASSLGPGGGEQYF.

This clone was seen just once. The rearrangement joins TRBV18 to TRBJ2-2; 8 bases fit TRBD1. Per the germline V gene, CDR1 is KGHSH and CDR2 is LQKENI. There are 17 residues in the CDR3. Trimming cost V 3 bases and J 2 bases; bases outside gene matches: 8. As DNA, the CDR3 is TGTGCCAGCTCACCGGGGTTGGACAGGGCAAACACCGGGGAGCTGTTTTTT. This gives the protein CASSPGLDRANTGELFF.

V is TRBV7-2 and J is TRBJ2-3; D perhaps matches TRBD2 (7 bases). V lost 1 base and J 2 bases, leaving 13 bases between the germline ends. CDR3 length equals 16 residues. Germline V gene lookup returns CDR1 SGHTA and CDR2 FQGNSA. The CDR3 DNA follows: TGTGCCAGCAGCTTAGTGGCGGGGGACACCACAGATACGCAGTATTTT. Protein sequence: CASSLVAGDTTDTQYF.

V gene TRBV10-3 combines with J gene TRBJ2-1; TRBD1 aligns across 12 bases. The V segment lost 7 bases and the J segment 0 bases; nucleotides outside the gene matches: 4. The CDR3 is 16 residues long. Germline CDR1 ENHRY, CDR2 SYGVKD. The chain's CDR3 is CAIKGQGASSYNEQFF. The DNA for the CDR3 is TGTGCCATCAAGGGACAGGGGGCGAGCTCCTACAATGAGCAGTTCTTC.

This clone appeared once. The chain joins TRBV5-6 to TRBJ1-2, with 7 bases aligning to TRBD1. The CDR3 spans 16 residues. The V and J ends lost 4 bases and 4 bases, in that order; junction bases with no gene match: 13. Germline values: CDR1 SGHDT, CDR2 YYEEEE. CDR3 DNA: TGTGCCAGCAGCCCAGATAACCACAGGGGTTTCTATGGCTACACCTTC. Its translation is CASSPDNHRGFYGYTF.

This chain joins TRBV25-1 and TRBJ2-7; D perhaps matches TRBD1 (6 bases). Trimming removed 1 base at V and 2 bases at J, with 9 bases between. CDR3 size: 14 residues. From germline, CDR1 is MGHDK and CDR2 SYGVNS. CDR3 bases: TGTGCCAGCAGTGAATGGTCAGGGGCCTACGAGCAGTACTTC. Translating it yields CASSEWSGAYEQYF.

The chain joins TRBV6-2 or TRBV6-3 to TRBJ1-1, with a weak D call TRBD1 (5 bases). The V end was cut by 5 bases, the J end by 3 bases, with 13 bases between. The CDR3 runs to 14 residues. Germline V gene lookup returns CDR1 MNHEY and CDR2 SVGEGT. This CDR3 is CASSLAQDYTEAFF. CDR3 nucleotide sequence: TGTGCCAGCAGTCTTGCACAGGATTACACTGAAGCTTTCTTT.

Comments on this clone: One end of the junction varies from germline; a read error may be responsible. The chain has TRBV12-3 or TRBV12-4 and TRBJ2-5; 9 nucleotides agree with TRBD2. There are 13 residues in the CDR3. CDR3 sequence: CASSLGGRASGDF. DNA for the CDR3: TGTGCCAGCAGTTTAGGGGGTAGGGCTAGCGGGGACTTC.

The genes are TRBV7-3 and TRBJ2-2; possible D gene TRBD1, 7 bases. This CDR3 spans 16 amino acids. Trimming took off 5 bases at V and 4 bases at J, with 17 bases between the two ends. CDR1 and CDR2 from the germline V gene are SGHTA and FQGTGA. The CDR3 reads CASSPSGGRGTGELFF. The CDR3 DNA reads TGTGCCAGCAGCCCCTCAGGGGGGCGAGGCACCGGGGAGCTGTTTTTT.

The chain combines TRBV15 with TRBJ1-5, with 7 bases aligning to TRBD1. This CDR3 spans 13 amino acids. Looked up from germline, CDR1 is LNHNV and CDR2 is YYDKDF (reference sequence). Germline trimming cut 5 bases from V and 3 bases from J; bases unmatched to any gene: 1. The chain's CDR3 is CATSGQANQPQHF. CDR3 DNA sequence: TGTGCCACCAGCGGACAGGCCAATCAGCCCCAGCATTTT. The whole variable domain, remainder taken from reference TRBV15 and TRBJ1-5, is DAMVIQNPRYQVTQFGKPVTLSCSQTLNHNVMYWYQQKSSQAPKLLFHYYDKDFNNEADTPDNFQSRRPNTSFCFLDIRSPGLGDTAMYLCATSGQANQPQHFGDGTRLSIL.

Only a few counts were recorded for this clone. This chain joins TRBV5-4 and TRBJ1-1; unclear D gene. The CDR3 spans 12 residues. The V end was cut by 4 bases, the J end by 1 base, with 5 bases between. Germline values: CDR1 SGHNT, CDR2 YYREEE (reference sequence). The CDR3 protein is CASSLWNTEAFF. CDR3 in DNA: TGTGCCAGCAGCCTGTGGAACACTGAAGCTTTCTTT.

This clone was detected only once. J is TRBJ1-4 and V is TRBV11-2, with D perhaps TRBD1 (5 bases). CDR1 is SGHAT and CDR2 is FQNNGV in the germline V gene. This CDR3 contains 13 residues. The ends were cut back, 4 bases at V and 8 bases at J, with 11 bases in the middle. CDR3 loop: CASSWRGHEKLFF. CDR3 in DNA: TGTGCCAGCAGCTGGCGGGGCCACGAAAAACTGTTTTTT. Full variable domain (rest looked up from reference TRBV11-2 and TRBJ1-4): EAGVAQSPRYKIIEKRQSVAFWCNPISGHATLYWYQQILGQGPKLLIQFQNNGVVDDSQLPKDRFSAERLKGVDSTLKIQPAKLEDSAVYLCASSWRGHEKLFFGSGTQLSVL.

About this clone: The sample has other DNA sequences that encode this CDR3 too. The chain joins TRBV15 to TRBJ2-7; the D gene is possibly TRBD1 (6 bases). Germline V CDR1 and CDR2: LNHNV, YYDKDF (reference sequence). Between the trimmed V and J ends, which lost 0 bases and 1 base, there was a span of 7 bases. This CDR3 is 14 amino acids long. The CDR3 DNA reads TGTGCCACCAGCAGAGACAGGGGTTCCTACGAGCAGTACTTC. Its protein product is CATSRDRGSYEQYF.

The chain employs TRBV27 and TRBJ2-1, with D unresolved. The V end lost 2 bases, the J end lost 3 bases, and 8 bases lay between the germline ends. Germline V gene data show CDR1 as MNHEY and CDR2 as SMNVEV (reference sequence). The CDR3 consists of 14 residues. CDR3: CASSLRLDYNEQFF. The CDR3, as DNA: TGTGCCAGCAGTTTAAGATTGGACTACAATGAGCAGTTCTTC.

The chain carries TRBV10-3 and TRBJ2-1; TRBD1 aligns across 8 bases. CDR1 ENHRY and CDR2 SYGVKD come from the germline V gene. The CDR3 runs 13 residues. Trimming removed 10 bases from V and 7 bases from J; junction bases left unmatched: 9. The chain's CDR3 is CATRTGRGNEQFF. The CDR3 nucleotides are TGTGCCACCAGGACAGGGCGAGGGAATGAGCAGTTCTTC.

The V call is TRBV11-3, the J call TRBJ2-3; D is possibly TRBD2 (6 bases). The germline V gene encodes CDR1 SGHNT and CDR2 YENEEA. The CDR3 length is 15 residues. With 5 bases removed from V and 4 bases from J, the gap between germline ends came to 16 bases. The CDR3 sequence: CASSSGTRRADTQYF. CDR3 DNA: TGTGCCAGCAGCAGTGGGACCAGGAGGGCAGATACGCAGTATTTT.

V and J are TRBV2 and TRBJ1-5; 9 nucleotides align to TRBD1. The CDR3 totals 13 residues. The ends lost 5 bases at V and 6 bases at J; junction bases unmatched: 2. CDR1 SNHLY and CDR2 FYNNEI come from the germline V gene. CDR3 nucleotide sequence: TGTGCCAGCAGTACAGGGGGCGGTCAGCCCCAGCATTTT. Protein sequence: CASSTGGGQPQHF.

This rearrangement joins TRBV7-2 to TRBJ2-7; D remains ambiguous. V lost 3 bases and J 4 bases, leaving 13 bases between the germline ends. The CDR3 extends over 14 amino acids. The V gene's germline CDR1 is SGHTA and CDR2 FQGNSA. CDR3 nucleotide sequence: TGTGCCAGCAGCTTGCAGGACGGTCCTTACGAGCAGTACTTC. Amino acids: CASSLQDGPYEQYF.